This T cell receptor beta chain was observed in a study of T cells in Graves' hyperthyroidism and ophthalmopathy. The overall study: Specimen type is peripheral blood, collected at initial diagnosis prior to any treatment.

Trimming removed 1 base at V and 7 bases at J, with 14 bases between. Germline V gives CDR1 SGHRS, CDR2 YFSETQ. The CDR3 has 15 amino acids. This clonotype was observed once. From RNA transcripts, TCR beta CDR3 regions were amplified. The TCR CDR3 was amplified in a first-round RT-PCR using the HTBI primer set. TCRdb passed the multiplex PCR reads through MiXCR, listing each CDR3 protein once. In the table there are some 690,000 distinct CDR3 sequences, 15% to 20% of which are singletons. Orbital computed tomography and thyroid ultrasound, together with serum TRAb and thyroxine and clinical symptoms, were used for diagnoses.

The sample consisted of blood. The sequence was obtained from a man between 45 and 60 years old with Graves' hyperthyroidism. The chain couples TRBV5-1 to TRBJ2-2; possibly TRBD1 or TRBD2 for D (5 bases each). The CDR3 sequence is CASSLLQGPGGELFF. DNA of the CDR3: TGCGCCAGCAGCTTGTTGCAGGGACCCGGCGGGGAGCTGTTTTTT.